The clone carrying this T cell receptor beta chain appeared many times. This record comes from a study of early T cells in non-severe SARS-CoV-2 infection. TCRdb itself ran the 5' RACE reads through MiXCR, one entry per CDR3 protein. The sample includes nearly 9,500 distinct CDR3 sequences, 4.5% to 5.5% seen only once; the top ten take 9.7%. The CDR3 length is 13 residues. V dropped 3 bases and J dropped 5; count of bases not matched to a gene: 4. Germline V CDR1 and CDR2: LGHDT, YNNKEL (reference sequence). The rearrangement joins TRBV3-1 to TRBJ2-7; the match to TRBD2 covers 7 bases. The clonotype originates from an adult who was a healthcare worker with PCR-confirmed SARS-CoV-2 infection or an uninfected control (not recorded which). Sequencing was done on a sample of whole blood. CDR3 DNA sequence: TGTGCCAGCAGCCACCTGACTAGCAACGAGCAGTACTTC. Translation gives CASSHLTSNEQYF.